This T cell receptor (beta chain) stems from a study of blood T cell repertoires in COVID-19 (TCRdb year 2020). About the study as a whole: The collaborator samples originated in the United States, Italy and Spain and spanned the acute and convalescent phases of COVID-19. Deeply sampled blood TCRbeta repertoires from subjects exposed to, actively infected with, or recovered from COVID-19 were included in the dataset. Sample metadata almost always included a de-identified subject ID, COVID-19 status, age in years and sex. Where available, HLA class I and class II types were obtained from metadata supplied by the sample provider rather than from assay-based typing. The material from the prospective study consisted of cDNA or gDNA derived from T cells, B-cell-depleted T cells, or PBMCs. The samples were drawn from the first 160 participants of the ongoing ImmuneRACE study and from 950 to 1,500 subjects provided by 6 global collaborators. The repertoires were released in a freely available public database intended as a resource for research on the immune response to SARS-CoV-2.

The germline V end is reduced by 3 bases and the J end by 5 bases; junction bases left unmatched: 8. Measured from the cysteine to the phenylalanine, the CDR3 is 15 residues long. Kept here is only the CDR3 DNA, which spans 45 bases and is read in frame from base 1. CDR1 and CDR2 were assigned from the germline V gene as ENHRY and SYGVKD. TCRbeta CDR3 regions were amplified from genomic DNA by means of the immunoSEQ Assay, a bias-controlled multiplex PCR. As for the authors' bioinformatics: The number of nucleated cells in each sample was estimated by amplification of reference gene primers within the assay. To quantify the absolute abundance of each unique TCRbeta CDR3 rearrangement, sequence reads were collapsed and filtered. Productive Simpson clonality was computed per sample as the square root of Simpson's diversity index over productive rearrangements. This immuneACCESS table, as held by TCRdb, lists in-frame sequences with V and J called but not all clones. Of the missing ones, under half trace to an unresolved V gene in checked studies; the others have no known cause. From that table come the V and J calls and clone size; the DNA was used to work out D and trimming. The sample data list about 240,000 clones, and approximately 84% of these were observed just once. Around 3% of the sample is taken by the ten largest.

General conclusions and limits of the study: Clinical and demographic metadata were provided uncurated, with the amount varying by source and participant.

Enrolling through a virtual design, the prospective study's participants ranged in age from roughly 18 to 95 years and lived across around 25 United States geographic areas. In the prospective study, cohorts were assigned on the basis of participant-reported clinical history obtained from a screening survey and a study questionnaire. Mobile phlebotomists in the prospective study collected whole blood, serum and a nasopharyngeal or oropharyngeal swab from every participant. Over a roughly 2-month period, participants in the prospective study had the option of providing additional blood draws and questionnaires. Before DNA extraction, prospective study blood samples were shipped either frozen or at room temperature. About this clone: Its target antigen remains unknown. No much larger clone exists at a distance of one base, and base qualities are not known.

The sequenced sample consisted of PBMCs or T cells enriched from blood (not recorded which). The rearranged chain carries TRBV10-3 and TRBJ2-7, with TRBD1 identical over 9 junction bases. The sequence was obtained from a woman aged 40 to 50 with acute COVID-19. The bases read TGTGCCATCAGTGACCCGACAGGGGGAATACACGAGCAGTACTTC. Translated, it reads CAISDPTGGIHEQYF.